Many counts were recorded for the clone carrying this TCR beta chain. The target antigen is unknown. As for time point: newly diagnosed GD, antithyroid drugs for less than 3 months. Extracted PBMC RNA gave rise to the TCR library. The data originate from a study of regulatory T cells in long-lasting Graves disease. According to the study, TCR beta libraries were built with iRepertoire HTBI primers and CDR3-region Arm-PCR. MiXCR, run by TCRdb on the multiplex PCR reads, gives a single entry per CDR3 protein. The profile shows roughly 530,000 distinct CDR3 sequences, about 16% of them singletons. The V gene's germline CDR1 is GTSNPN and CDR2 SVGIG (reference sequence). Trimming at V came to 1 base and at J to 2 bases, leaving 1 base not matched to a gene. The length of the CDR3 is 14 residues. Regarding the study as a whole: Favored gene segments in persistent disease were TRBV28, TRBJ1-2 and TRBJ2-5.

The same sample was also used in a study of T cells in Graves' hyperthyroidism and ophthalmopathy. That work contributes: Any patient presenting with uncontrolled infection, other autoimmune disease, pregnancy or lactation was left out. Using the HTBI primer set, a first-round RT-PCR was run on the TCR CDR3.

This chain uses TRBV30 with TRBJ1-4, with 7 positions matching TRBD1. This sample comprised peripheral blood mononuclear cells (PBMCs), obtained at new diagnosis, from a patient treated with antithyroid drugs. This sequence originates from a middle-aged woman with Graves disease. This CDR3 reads CAWSGGQTNEKLFF. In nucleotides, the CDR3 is TGTGCCTGGAGTGGGGGACAGACTAATGAAAAACTGTTTTTT. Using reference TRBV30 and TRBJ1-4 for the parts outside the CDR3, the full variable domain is SQTIHQWPATLVQPVGSPLSLECTVEGTSNPNLYWYRQAAGRGLQLLFYSVGIGQISSEVPQNLSASRPQDRQFILSSKKLLLSDSGFYLCAWSGGQTNEKLFFGSGTQLSVL.